This T cell receptor (beta chain) was sequenced during a study of blood T cell repertoires in COVID-19. On the study more broadly: Researchers got acute and convalescent COVID-19 samples from the United States, Italy and Spain. PBMCs, B-cell-depleted T cells, or T cells provided the cDNA or gDNA that made up the material.

Points on this clone: Mismatch with germline at one junction end may stem from a read error.

In the original processing: Reference gene primer amplification in the assay estimated nucleated cell counts. Only in-frame clones appear in the TCRdb table, and some are missing; sequencing was by immunoSEQ multiplex PCR. V and J calls and clone size come straight from that table; D and trimming were deduced from the DNA. Of approximately 240,000 clones listed, about 80% are singletons. The CDR3 loop spans 13 amino acids. Germline loops: CDR1 SSHAT, CDR2 FNYEAQ (reference sequence). This chain joins TRBV7-7 and TRBJ2-2; no clear D gene. The clonotype was recovered from a woman of 80 years or more with active or convalescent COVID-19. Sequencing was performed on peripheral blood. CDR3 sequence: CASSLARSGELFF. The CDR3 DNA reads as TGTGCTAGCAGCTTAGCCCGTTCCGGGGAGCTGTTTTTT.